This entry lists 3 T cell receptor beta chains sequenced from one sample in a study of T cells after yellow fever vaccination. From the 5' RACE reads, TCRdb called clonotypes with MiXCR, one entry per CDR3 protein. In the table there are some 200,000 distinct CDR3 sequences, roughly 9.6% of which are singletons. The source was CD8+ T cells sorted from PBMCs, collected 15 days after the yellow fever booster vaccination. These receptors originate from a man aged 18 to 29 who received the YFV17D yellow fever vaccine.

This clonotype was recorded many times. The chain recombines TRBV4-1 with TRBJ2-7; 9 nucleotides line up with TRBD1. With 3 bases clipped from V and 5 bases from J, the junction kept 8 bases outside the gene matches. This CDR3 has 15 residues. Germline V gene sequence: CDR1 MGHRA, CDR2 YSYEKL. CDR3 sequence (DNA): TGCGCCAGCAGCCAGGGGGACAGGGCCCTCCACGAGCAGTACTTC. Its protein product is CASSQGDRALHEQYF.

This clonotype occurred a few times. The rearrangement links TRBV6-2 or TRBV6-3 to TRBJ2-5, with 7 bases fitting TRBD1. CDR1 is MNHEY and CDR2 is SVGEGT in the germline V gene. The length of the CDR3 is 16 residues. Trimming removed 2 bases from V and 0 bases from J; junction bases left unmatched: 6. In DNA, the CDR3 is TGTGCCAGCAGTTACCTCCCGACAGGGAACCAAGAGACCCAGTACTTC. Its protein product is CASSYLPTGNQETQYF.

The CDR3 DNA sequence: TGCAGTGCTAGCGGGGGGATCTGGGGGTTGCAGGATACGCAGTATTTT. Its translation is CSASGGIWGLQDTQYF. This chain uses TRBV20-1 with TRBJ2-3; 7 nucleotides align to TRBD2. Per germline, CDR1 DFQATT and CDR2 SNEGSKA (reference sequence). The CDR3 is 16 residues long. V shed 3 bases, J shed 6 bases, and the junction held 15 bases outside the gene matches.